Given below is one T cell receptor (beta chain) in context. Patients were ruled out by autoimmune disease history or systemic immunosuppression. Trimming cost V 3 bases and J 6 bases, with 12 bases left between them. The CDR3 has 14 amino acids. Germline V gene sequence: CDR1 SGHVS, CDR2 FQNEAQ. This record belongs to a study of OX40 agonist ivuxolimab in advanced cancers. Study-wide context: A diagnosis of hepatocellular carcinoma, melanoma, renal cell or head and neck cancer was present in dose-escalation patients. Patients were roughly 83% male with ages roughly 23 to 79, mean about 54.

Measured with immunoSEQ multiplex PCR; TCRdb has only the in-frame clones, and not every one. Altogether roughly 55,000 clones are present, approximately 80% being singletons, with the ten largest covering around 4.5%. The source material was CD4+ or CD8+ T cells sorted from blood, sampled in a trial of the OX40 agonist ivuxolimab. This chain links TRBV7-8 with TRBJ1-5, with a possible D match to TRBD1 (6 bases). The clonotype comes from an adult with an advanced solid tumor such as melanoma, head and neck, liver or kidney cancer. CDR3: CASSFTRGSQPQHF. CDR3 nucleotides: TGTGCCAGCAGCTTCACCAGGGGAAGTCAGCCCCAGCATTTT.